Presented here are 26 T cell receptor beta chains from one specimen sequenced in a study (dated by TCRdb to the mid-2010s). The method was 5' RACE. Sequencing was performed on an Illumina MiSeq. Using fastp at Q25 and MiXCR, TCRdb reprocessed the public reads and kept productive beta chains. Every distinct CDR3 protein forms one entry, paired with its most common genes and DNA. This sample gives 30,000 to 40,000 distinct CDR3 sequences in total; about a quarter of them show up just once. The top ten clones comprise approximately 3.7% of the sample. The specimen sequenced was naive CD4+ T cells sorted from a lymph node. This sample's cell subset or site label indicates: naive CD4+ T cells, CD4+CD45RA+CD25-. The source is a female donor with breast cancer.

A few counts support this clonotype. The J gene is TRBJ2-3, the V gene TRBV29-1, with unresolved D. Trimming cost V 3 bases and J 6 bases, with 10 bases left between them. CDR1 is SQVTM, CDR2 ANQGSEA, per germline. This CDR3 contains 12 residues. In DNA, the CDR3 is TGCAGCGTTGAGAAGGAACTCGATACGCAGTATTTT. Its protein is CSVEKELDTQYF.

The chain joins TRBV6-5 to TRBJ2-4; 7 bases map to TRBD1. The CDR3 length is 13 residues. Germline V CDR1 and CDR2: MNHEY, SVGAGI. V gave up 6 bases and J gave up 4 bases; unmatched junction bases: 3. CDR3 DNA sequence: TGTGCCAGCAGCCGGGGACAGAAAAACATTCAGTACTTC. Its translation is CASSRGQKNIQYF.

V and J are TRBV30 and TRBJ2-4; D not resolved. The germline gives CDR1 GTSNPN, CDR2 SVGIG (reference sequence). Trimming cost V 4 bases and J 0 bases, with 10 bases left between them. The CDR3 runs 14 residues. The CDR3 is CAWTGNIAKNIQYF. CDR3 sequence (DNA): TGTGCCTGGACTGGGAATATAGCCAAAAACATTCAGTACTTC.

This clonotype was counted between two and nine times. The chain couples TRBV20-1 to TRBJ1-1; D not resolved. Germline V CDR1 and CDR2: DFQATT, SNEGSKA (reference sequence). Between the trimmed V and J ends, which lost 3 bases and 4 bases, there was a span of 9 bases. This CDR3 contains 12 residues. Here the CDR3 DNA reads TGCAGTGCTAGGATTCGGTTCACTGAAGCTTTCTTT. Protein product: CSARIRFTEAFF.

CDR3 sequence (DNA): TGTGCCACCAGTGATTTGCCTCGGACAGGGAACACCGGGGAGCTGTTTTTT. It is translated as CATSDLPRTGNTGELFF. This chain joins TRBV24-1 and TRBJ2-2; 7 bases line up with TRBD1. With 0 bases clipped from V and 1 base from J, the junction kept 4 bases outside the gene matches. This CDR3 is built from 17 residues. Germline CDR1 KGHDR, CDR2 SFDVKD.

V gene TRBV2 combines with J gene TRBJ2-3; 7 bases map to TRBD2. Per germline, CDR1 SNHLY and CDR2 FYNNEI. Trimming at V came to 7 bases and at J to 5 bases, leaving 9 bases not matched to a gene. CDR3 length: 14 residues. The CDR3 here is CASMRGTGGDTQYF. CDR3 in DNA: TGTGCCAGCATGAGAGGGACGGGGGGAGATACGCAGTATTTT. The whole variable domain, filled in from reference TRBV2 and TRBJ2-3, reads EPEVTQTPSHQVTQMGQEVILRCVPISNHLYFYWYRQILGQKVEFLVSFYNNEISEKSEIFDDQFSVERPDGSNFTLKIRSTKLEDSAMYFCASMRGTGGDTQYFGPGTRLTVL.

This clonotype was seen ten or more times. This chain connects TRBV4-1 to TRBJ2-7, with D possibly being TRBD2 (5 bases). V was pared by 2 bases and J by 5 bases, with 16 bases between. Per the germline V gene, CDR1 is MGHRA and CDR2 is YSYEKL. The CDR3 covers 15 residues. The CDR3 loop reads CASSQYNQQRNEQYF. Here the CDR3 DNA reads TGCGCCAGCAGCCAATATAACCAACAGCGGAACGAGCAGTACTTC.

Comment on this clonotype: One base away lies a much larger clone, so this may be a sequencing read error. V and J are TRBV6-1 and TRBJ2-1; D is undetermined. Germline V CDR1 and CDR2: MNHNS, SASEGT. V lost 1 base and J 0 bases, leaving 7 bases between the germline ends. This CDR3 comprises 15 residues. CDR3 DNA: TGTGCCAGCAGTGAAGAGCAGAGCTCCTACAATGAGCAGTTCTTC. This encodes CASSEEQSSYNEQFF.

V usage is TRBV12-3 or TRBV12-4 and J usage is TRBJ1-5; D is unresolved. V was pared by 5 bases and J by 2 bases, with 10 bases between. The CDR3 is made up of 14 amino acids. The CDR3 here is CASSPIDGNQPQHF. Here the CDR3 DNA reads TGTGCCAGCAGTCCGATTGACGGCAATCAGCCCCAGCATTTT.

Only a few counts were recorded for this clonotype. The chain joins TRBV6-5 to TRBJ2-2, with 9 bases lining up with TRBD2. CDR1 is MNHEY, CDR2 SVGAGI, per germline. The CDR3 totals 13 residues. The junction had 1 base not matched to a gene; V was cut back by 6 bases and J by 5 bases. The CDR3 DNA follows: TGTGCCAGCAGGGCGGGAGGGACCGGGGAGCTGTTTTTT. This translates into CASRAGGTGELFF.

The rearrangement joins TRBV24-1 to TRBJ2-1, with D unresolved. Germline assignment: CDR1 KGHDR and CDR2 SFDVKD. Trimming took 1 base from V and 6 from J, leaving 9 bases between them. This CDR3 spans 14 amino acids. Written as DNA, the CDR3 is TGTGCCACCAGTGATTTACCGGGTTCCAATGAGCAGTTCTTC. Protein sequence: CATSDLPGSNEQFF.

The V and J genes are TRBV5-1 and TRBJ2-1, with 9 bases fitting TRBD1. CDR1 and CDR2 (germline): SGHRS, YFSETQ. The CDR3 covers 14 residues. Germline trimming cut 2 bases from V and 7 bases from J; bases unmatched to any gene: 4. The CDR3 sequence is CASSFGTGSNEQFF. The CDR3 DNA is TGCGCCAGCAGCTTCGGGACAGGGTCTAATGAGCAGTTCTTC.

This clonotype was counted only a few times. CDR3: CAISESSYEQYF. DNA of the CDR3: TGTGCCATCAGTGAGTCGAGCTACGAGCAGTACTTC. This chain uses TRBV10-3 with TRBJ2-7; D is uncertain. The CDR3 is made up of 12 amino acids. CDR1 ENHRY and CDR2 SYGVKD come from the germline V gene. Trimming cost V 0 bases and J 3 bases, with 3 bases left between them.

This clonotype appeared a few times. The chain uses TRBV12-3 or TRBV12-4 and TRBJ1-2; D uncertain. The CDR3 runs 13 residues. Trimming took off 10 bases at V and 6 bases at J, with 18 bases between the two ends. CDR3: CATLAGLLDGYTF. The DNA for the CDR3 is TGTGCCACCTTAGCGGGTCTGTTAGATGGCTACACCTTC.

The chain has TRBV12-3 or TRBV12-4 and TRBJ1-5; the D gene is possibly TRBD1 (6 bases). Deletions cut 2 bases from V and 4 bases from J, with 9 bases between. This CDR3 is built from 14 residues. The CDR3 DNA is TGTGCCAGCAGTTTACTCACAGGGAATCAGCCCCAGCATTTT. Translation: CASSLLTGNQPQHF.

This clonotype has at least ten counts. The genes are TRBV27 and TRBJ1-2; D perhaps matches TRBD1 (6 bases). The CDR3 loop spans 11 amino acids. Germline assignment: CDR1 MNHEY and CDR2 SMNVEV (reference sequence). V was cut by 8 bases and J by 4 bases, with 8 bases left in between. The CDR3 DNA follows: TGTGCCAGCGGGGGGGCCTATGGCTACACCTTC. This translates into CASGGAYGYTF.

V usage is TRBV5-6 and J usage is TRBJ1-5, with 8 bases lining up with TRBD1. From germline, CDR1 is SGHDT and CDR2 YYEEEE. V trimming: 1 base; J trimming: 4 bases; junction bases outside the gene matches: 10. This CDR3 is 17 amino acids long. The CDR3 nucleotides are TGTGCCAGCAGCTTGTGGTTCGGACAGGGAAAAAATCAGCCCCAGCATTTT. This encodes CASSLWFGQGKNQPQHF.

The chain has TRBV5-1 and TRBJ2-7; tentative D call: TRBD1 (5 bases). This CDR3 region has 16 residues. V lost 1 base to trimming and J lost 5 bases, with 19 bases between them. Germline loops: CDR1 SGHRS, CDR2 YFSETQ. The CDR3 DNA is TGCGCCAGCAGCTTGTCGCCCCCCAGGGCCGGCCACGAGCAGTACTTC. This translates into CASSLSPPRAGHEQYF.

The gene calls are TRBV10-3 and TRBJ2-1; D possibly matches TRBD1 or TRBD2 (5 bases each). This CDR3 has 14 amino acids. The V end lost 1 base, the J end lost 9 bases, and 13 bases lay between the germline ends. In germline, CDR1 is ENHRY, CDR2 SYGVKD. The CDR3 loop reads CAISELQGVGEQFF. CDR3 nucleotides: TGTGCCATCAGTGAGTTGCAGGGAGTCGGTGAGCAGTTCTTC.

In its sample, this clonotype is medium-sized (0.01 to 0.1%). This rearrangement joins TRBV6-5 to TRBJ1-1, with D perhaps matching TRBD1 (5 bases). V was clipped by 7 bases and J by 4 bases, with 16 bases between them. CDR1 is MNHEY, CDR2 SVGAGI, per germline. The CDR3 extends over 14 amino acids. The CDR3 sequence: CASNSGSSTTEAFF. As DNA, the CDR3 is TGTGCCAGCAACTCAGGGAGCAGTACCACTGAAGCTTTCTTT.

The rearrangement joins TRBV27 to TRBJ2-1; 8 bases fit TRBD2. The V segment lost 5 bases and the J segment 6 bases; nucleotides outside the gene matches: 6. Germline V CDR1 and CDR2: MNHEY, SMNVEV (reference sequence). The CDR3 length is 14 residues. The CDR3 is CASSTGTRVNEQFF. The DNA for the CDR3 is TGTGCCAGCAGTACCGGGACTAGAGTCAATGAGCAGTTCTTC.

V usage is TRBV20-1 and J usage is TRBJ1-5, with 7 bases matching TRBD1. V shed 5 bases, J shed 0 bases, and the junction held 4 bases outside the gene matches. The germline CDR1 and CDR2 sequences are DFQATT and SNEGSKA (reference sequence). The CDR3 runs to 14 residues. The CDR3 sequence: CSAGRDSSNQPQHF. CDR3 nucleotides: TGCAGTGCTGGCCGGGACAGTAGCAATCAGCCCCAGCATTTT.

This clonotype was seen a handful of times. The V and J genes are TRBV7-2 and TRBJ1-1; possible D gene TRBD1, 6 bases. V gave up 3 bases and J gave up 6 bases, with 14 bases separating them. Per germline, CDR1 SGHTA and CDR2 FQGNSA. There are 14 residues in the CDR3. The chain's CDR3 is CASSFEHRAPEAFF. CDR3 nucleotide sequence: TGTGCCAGCAGCTTCGAACACAGGGCCCCTGAAGCTTTCTTT.

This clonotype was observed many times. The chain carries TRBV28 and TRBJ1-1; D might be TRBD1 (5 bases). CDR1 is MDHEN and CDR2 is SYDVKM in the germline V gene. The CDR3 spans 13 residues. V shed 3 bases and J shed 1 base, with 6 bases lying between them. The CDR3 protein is CASSFGGNTEAFF. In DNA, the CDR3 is TGTGCCAGCAGTTTTGGGGGGAACACTGAAGCTTTCTTT. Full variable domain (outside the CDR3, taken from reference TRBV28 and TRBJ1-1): DVKVTQSSRYLVKRTGEKVFLECVQDMDHENMFWYRQDPGLGLRLIYFSYDVKMKEKGDIPEGYSVSREKKERFSLILESASTNQTSMYLCASSFGGNTEAFFGQGTRLTVV.

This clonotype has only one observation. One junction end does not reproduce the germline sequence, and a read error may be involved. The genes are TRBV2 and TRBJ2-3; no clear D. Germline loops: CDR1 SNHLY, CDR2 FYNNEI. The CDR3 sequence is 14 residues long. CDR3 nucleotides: TGTACCAGCAGTGAACAGCGCCGCACAGATACGCAGTATTTT. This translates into CTSSEQRRTDTQYF.

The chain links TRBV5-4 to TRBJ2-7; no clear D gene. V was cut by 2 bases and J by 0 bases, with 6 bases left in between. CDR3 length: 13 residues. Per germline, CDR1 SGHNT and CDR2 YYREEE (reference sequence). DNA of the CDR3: TGTGCCAGCAGCTTCGGTAGCTCCTACGAGCAGTACTTC. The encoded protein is CASSFGSSYEQYF.